This TCR beta chain emerged from a study of blood T cell repertoires in COVID-19. The method was immunoSEQ multiplex PCR; TCRdb's version includes in-frame clones alone and lacks a portion of them. The profile shows approximately 49,000 clones, around 86% of them singletons. Trimming stripped 7 bases from V and 0 bases from J, with 8 bases between. Germline V lookup: CDR1 SGDLS, CDR2 YYNGEE. The CDR3 has 13 residues. The receptor comes from a human donor with acute or convalescent COVID-19. The donor label of this sample is uncertain. Input material: peripheral blood. J is TRBJ1-3 and V is TRBV9, with D hard to call. CDR3 DNA sequence: TGTGCCAGCTCACAAACCTCTGGAAACACCATATATTTT. Translation gives CASSQTSGNTIYF.